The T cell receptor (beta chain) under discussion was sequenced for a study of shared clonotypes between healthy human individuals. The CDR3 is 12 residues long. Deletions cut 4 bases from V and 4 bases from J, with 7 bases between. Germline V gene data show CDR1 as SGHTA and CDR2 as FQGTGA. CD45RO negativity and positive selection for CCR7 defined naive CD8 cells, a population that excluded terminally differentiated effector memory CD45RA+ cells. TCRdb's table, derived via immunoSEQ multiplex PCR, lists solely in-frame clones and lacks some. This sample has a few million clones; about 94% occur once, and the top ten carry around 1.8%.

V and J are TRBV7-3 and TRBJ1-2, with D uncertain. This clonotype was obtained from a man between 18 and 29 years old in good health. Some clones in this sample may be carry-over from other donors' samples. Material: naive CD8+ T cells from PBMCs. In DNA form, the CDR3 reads TGTGCCAGCAGCTCCCTCCCCTATGGCTACACCTTC. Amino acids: CASSSLPYGYTF.